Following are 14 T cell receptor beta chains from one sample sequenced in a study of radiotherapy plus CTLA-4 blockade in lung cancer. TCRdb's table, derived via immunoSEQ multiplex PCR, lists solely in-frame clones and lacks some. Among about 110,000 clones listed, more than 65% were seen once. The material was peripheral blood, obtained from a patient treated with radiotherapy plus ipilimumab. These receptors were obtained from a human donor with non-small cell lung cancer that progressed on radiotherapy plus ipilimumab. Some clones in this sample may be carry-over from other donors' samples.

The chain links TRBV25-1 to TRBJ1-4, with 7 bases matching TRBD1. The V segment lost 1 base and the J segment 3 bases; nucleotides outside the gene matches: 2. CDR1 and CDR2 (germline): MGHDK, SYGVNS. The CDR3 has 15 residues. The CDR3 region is CASSEFGQANEKLFF. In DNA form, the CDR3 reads TGTGCCAGCAGTGAATTTGGACAGGCTAATGAAAAACTGTTTTTT.

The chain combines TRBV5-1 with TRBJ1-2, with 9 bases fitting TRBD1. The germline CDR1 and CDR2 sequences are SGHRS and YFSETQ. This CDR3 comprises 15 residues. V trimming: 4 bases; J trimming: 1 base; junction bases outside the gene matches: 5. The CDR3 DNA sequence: TGCGCCAGCAGCCTAGTGACAGGGGGTAACTATGGCTACACCTTC. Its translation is CASSLVTGGNYGYTF. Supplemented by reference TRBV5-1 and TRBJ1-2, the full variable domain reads KAGVTQTPRYLIKTRGQQVTLSCSPISGHRSVSWYQQTPGQGLQFLFEYFSETQRNKGNFPGRFSGRQFSNSRSEMNVSTLELGDSALYLCASSLVTGGNYGYTFGSGTRLTVV.

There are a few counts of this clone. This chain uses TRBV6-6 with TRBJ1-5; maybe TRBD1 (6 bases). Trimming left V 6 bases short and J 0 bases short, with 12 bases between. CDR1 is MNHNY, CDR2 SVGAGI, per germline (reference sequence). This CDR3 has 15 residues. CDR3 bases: TGTGCCAGCAGAGAGGGACACAATAGCAATCAGCCCCAGCATTTT. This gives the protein CASREGHNSNQPQHF.

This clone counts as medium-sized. The CDR3: CASSGGFLDSPLHF. The CDR3 bases are TGTGCCAGCAGCGGGGGGTTTTTGGATTCACCCCTCCACTTT. The chain has TRBV9 and TRBJ1-6; tentatively, D is TRBD1 (5 bases). The CDR3 is made up of 14 amino acids. Trimming shortened V by 3 bases and J by 8 bases, and 12 bases separated the two germline ends. Germline loops: CDR1 SGDLS, CDR2 YYNGEE.

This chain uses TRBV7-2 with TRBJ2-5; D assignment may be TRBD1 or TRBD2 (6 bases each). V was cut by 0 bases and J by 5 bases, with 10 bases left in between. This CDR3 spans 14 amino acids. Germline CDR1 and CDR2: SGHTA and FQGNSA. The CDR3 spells CASSLAVGGETQYF. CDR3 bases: TGTGCCAGCAGCTTAGCGGTGGGGGGCGAGACCCAGTACTTC.

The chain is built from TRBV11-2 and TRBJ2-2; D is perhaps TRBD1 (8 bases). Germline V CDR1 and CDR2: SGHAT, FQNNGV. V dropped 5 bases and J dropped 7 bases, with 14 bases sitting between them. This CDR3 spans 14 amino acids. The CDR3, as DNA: TGTGCCAGCAGCCCAAACAGGGGGGGCGGGGAGCTGTTTTTT. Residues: CASSPNRGGGELFF.

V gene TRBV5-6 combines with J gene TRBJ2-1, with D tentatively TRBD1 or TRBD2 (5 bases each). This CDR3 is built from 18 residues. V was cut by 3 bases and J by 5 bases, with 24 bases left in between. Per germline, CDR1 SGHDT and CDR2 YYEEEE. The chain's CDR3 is CASSSLGTDLLNHNEQFF. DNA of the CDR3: TGTGCCAGCAGCTCCCTCGGGACGGATCTCCTCAATCACAATGAGCAGTTCTTC. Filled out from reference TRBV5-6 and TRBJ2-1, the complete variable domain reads DAGVTQSPTHLIKTRGQQVTLRCSPKSGHDTVSWYQQALGQGPQFIFQYYEEEERQRGNFPDRFSGHQFPNYSSELNVNALLLGDSALYLCASSSLGTDLLNHNEQFFGPGTRLTVL.

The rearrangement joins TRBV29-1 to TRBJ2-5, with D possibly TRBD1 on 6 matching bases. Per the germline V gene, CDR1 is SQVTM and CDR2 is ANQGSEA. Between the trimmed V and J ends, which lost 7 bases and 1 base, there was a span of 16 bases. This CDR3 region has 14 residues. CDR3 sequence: CSARDTLTQETQYF. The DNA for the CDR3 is TGCAGCGCACGGGACACCCTCACCCAAGAGACCCAGTACTTC. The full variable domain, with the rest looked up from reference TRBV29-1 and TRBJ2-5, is SAVISQKPSRDICQRGTSLTIQCQVDSQVTMMFWYRQQPGQSLTLIATANQGSEATYESGFVIDKFPISRPNLTFSTLTVSNMSPEDSSIYLCSARDTLTQETQYFGPGTRLLVL.

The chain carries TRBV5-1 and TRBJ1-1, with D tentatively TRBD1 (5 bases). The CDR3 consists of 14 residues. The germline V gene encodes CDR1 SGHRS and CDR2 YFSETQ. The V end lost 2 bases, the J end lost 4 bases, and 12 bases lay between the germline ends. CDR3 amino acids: CASSFGGGATEAFF. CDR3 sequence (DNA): TGCGCCAGCAGCTTTGGGGGAGGGGCCACTGAAGCTTTCTTT.

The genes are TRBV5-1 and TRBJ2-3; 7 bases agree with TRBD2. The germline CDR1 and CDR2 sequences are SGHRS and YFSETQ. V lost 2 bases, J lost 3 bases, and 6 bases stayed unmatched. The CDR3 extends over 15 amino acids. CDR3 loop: CASSFERGWTDTQYF. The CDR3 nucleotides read TGCGCCAGCAGCTTCGAGCGGGGATGGACAGATACGCAGTATTTT.

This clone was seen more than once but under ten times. The CDR3 spells CASSSGTGLLEAFF. The DNA of the CDR3 is TGCGCCAGCAGCTCCGGGACAGGCCTTTTAGAAGCTTTCTTT. The rearrangement links TRBV5-1 to TRBJ1-1; 8 bases are a match to TRBD1. Germline CDR1 and CDR2: SGHRS and YFSETQ. The CDR3 has 14 amino acids. V was clipped by 3 bases and J by 8 bases; unmatched bases: 9.

In DNA, the CDR3 is TGTGCCAGCAGCTTGCCTAGCGGGGACTCCTACGAGCAGTACTTC. It translates to CASSLPSGDSYEQYF. The genes are TRBV5-4 and TRBJ2-7, with 9 bases that match TRBD2. V shed 1 base and J 0 bases; nucleotides not matched to a gene: 2. The CDR3 sequence is 15 residues long. Germline V lookup: CDR1 SGHNT, CDR2 YYREEE (reference sequence).

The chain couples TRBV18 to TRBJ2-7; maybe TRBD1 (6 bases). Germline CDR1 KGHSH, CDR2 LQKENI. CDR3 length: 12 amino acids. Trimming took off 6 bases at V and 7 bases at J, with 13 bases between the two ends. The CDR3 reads CASSGNQGEQYF. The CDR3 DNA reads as TGTGCCAGCTCCGGTAATCAGGGGGAGCAGTACTTC.

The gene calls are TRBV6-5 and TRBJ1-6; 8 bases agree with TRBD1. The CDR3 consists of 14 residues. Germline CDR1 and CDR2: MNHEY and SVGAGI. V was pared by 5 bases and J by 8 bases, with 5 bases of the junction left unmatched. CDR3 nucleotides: TGTGCCAGCAGTGGACTGGACAGGGATTCACCCCTCCACTTT. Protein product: CASSGLDRDSPLHF.